The rows below give T cell receptor beta chains drawn from one sample of a study of blood T cells in healthy people across ages. MiXCR, applied by TCRdb to the 5' RACE reads, yields one record per CDR3 protein. The data show more than 750,000 distinct CDR3 sequences, with under 35% seen just once and more than 8.5% held by the top ten. These same data were also listed under a study on T cells of mothers and their children.

Sequenced input: blood. These receptors were collected from a woman aged 40 to 50 in good health. Each CDR3 is given with its conserved first and last residue. D genes are given only for firm matches. Expanded clones get a size class; other rows say once, few or many, or leave the size out.

v_call	clone_size	j_call	d_call	cdr3_nt	cdr3_aa
TRBV6-6	.	TRBJ1-5	.	TGTGCCGTTCAGGCAGGGAACAATCAGCCCCAGCATTTT	CAVQAGNNQPQHF
TRBV3-1	.	TRBJ1-2	TRBD1	TGTGCCAGCAGCCAAGCACAGGGGGGTCGGGGCTACACCTTC	CASSQAQGGRGYTF
TRBV18	few	TRBJ2-7	TRBD2	TGTGCCAGCTCTCCCGTACTAGCGGTAGTCTACGAGCAGTACTTC	CASSPVLAVVYEQYF
TRBV15	once	TRBJ2-3	.	TGTGCCACCAGCATTCACACCACAGATACGCAGTATTTT	CATSIHTTDTQYF
TRBV7-8	few	TRBJ2-3	TRBD2	TGTGCCAGCAGGCCTTTCGGGGGGGCAGATACGCAGTATTTT	CASRPFGGADTQYF
TRBV5-1	many	TRBJ1-5	.	TGCGCCAGCAGTCCGATACCGGATCAGCCCCAGCATTTT	CASSPIPDQPQHF
TRBV7-9	few	TRBJ1-2	TRBD1	TGTGCCAGCTTAGCTACATTCGACAGGGTGAACTATGGCTACACCTTC	CASLATFDRVNYGYTF
TRBV20-1	few	TRBJ2-7	TRBD1	TGCAGTAAGCGAGAAGGACAGGGCTACGAGCAGTACTTC	CSKREGQGYEQYF
TRBV7-9	.	TRBJ2-7	.	TGTGCCAGCAGCTTAGCGCAGTACAATGAGCAGTACTTC	CASSLAQYNEQYF
TRBV4-3	.	TRBJ2-7	TRBD2	TGCGCCAGCAGCCAATCAAGGACTAGCGGGAGCTACGAGCAGTACTTC	CASSQSRTSGSYEQYF
TRBV20-1	many	TRBJ1-2	.	TGCAGTGCGTGGGGCTCGTGGACGGACAAAACTTATGGCTACACCTTC	CSAWGSWTDKTYGYTF
TRBV24-1	.	TRBJ2-1	.	TGTGCCACCAGTGCTGGGGGGACCCCCGACAATGAGCAGTTCTTC	CATSAGGTPDNEQFF
TRBV12-3/TRBV12-4	.	TRBJ2-7	.	TGTGCCAGCAGGTTGCGCCTGGGGGTAGAGCAGTACTTC	CASRLRLGVEQYF
TRBV29-1	.	TRBJ1-3	.	TGCAGCGTGAGGTCTGGGAGTCGGGGAAACACCATATATTTT	CSVRSGSRGNTIYF
TRBV28	few	TRBJ2-7	.	TGTGCCAGCAGTTTATGGGCAGGCCTAACCTCCTACGAGCAGTACTTC	CASSLWAGLTSYEQYF
TRBV6-1	many	TRBJ2-7	.	TGTGCCAGCATTCTGGGCAGATCCTACGAGCAGTACTTC	CASILGRSYEQYF
TRBV7-2	.	TRBJ1-6	TRBD1	TGTGCCAGCAGCTTAGGGACAGGGGTGCCTAATTCACCCCTCCACTTT	CASSLGTGVPNSPLHF
TRBV6-1	few	TRBJ2-3	TRBD2	TGTGCCAGCAGTGTGCGATGGCGGGGGGCCACAGATACGCAGTATTTT	CASSVRWRGATDTQYF
TRBV7-2	.	TRBJ2-1	.	TGTGCCAGCAGCCCGGACACAGCTGGGATCAATGAGCAGTTCTTC	CASSPDTAGINEQFF
TRBV2	.	TRBJ1-1	.	TGTGCCAGCAGCAAATTAAATACTGAAGCTTTCTTT	CASSKLNTEAFF
TRBV7-9	many	TRBJ1-2	TRBD1	TGTGCCAGCAGCAAGGGGACAGGGAGAACCTATGGCTACACCTTC	CASSKGTGRTYGYTF
TRBV6-2/TRBV6-3	.	TRBJ2-1	TRBD2	TGTGCCAGCAGTCGAGAGGGACTAGCGGAACGCAATGAGCAGTTCTTC	CASSREGLAERNEQFF
TRBV27	.	TRBJ1-2	.	TGTGCCAGCAGACAGATCGGGACAACAGTACCCGATGGCTACACCTTC	CASRQIGTTVPDGYTF
TRBV7-9	.	TRBJ1-4	.	TGTGCCAGCAGCTCCACGCCGGGAGTAACTAATGAAAAACTGTTTTTT	CASSSTPGVTNEKLFF
TRBV10-3	.	TRBJ2-5	.	TGTGCCATCAACTGGACAGACCAAGAGACCCAGTACTTC	CAINWTDQETQYF
TRBV20-1	many	TRBJ1-1	.	TGCAGTGCTTACGACACCTTGAACACTGAAGCTTTCTTT	CSAYDTLNTEAFF
TRBV5-1	many	TRBJ2-6	.	TGCGCCAGCAGCTTGGTAGGGGCCAACTCTGGGGCCAACGTCCTGACTTTC	CASSLVGANSGANVLTF
TRBV28	.	TRBJ2-1	.	TGTGCCAGCAAAAGGGGGGGAGAGGGCTGGGATGAGCAGTTCTTC	CASKRGGEGWDEQFF
TRBV27	many	TRBJ1-5	.	TGTGCCAGCAGTCCCCCAACAGGGTTGCCCCAGCATTTT	CASSPPTGLPQHF
TRBV27	.	TRBJ2-3	TRBD2	TGTGCCAGTAGACTAGCGGGGGGCCTAGGGGATACGCAGTATTTT	CASRLAGGLGDTQYF
TRBV20-1	once	TRBJ2-5	TRBD1	TGCAGTGCTAGGGGCGATTCAGGGGGCGGCCAAGAGACCCAGTACTTC	CSARGDSGGGQETQYF
TRBV3-1	.	TRBJ2-5	.	TGTGCCAGCAGCCACGATAGGGGAAAAGAGACCCAGTACTTC	CASSHDRGKETQYF
TRBV4-3	.	TRBJ2-4	.	TGCGCCAGCAGCCAAGACGTGTCCCTAGCCAAGGAGCAGTACTTC	CASSQDVSLAKEQYF
TRBV10-3	.	TRBJ1-2	TRBD1	TGTGCCATCAGTGAGTCCCCAGGGGGATGGAACTATGGCTACACCTTC	CAISESPGGWNYGYTF
TRBV7-2	few	TRBJ2-5	TRBD1	TGTGCCAGCAGCGTCGCCCGGACAGGGGGGGAGACCCAGTACTTC	CASSVARTGGETQYF
TRBV7-2	many	TRBJ2-7	TRBD1	TGTGCCAGCACTGAGGACAGGGCGACCTACGAGCAGTACTTC	CASTEDRATYEQYF
TRBV7-9	few	TRBJ2-4	.	TGTGCCAGCAGCTATACAACGACAGGAGAGGGCATTCAGTACTTC	CASSYTTTGEGIQYF
TRBV29-1	few	TRBJ2-3	.	TGCAGCGTTCCCAAAAGACCGGGGGATACGCAGTATTTT	CSVPKRPGDTQYF
TRBV20-1	many	TRBJ1-2	.	TGCAGTGCTAGAGATCGAGCCAAATCCCCTAACTATGGCTACACCTTC	CSARDRAKSPNYGYTF
TRBV7-2	.	TRBJ2-1	.	TGTGCCAGCAGCTTCTGGGTGGGGGGACCTAGCTCCTACAATGAGCAGTTCTTC	CASSFWVGGPSSYNEQFF
TRBV20-1	many	TRBJ1-1	TRBD1	TGCAGTGCCAACCAACAGGGGGCTGGCACTGAAGCTTTCTTT	CSANQQGAGTEAFF
TRBV20-1	few	TRBJ2-3	.	TGCAGTGCTAGGGGAATCGTGGGGTGGCCATCTTCAGATACGCAGTATTTT	CSARGIVGWPSSDTQYF
TRBV7-2	.	TRBJ1-2	.	TGTGCCAGCAGCTTAACCTTTAAGGTTCCGAACTATGGCTACACCTTC	CASSLTFKVPNYGYTF
TRBV7-8	.	TRBJ1-1	.	TGTGCCAGCAGCTTAGCGGATAGACAGGTAAACACTGAAGCTTTCTTT	CASSLADRQVNTEAFF
TRBV24-1	.	TRBJ2-3	TRBD1	TGTGCCACCAGTGATTCGGCCTGGGCGACAGGGGGAAGGACAGATACGCAGTATTTT	CATSDSAWATGGRTDTQYF
TRBV4-1	.	TRBJ2-7	TRBD1	TGCGCCAGCAGCCAAGTAGGGGGCGCTTTCTCCGAGCAGTACTTC	CASSQVGGAFSEQYF
TRBV12-3/TRBV12-4	.	TRBJ2-3	.	TGTGCCAGCAGGATTGGATCGTTTAGCACAGATACGCAGTATTTT	CASRIGSFSTDTQYF
TRBV5-1	few	TRBJ2-7	TRBD1	TGCGCCAGCAGCTTTTCCCCAACAGGGGTCGACGAGCAGTACTTC	CASSFSPTGVDEQYF
TRBV5-1	few	TRBJ2-1	.	TGCGCCAGCAGCTTGGGACATACCTACAATGAGCAGTTCTTC	CASSLGHTYNEQFF
TRBV11-2	.	TRBJ1-2	TRBD1	TGTGCCAGCAGCTTCGACAGGGGACGGTATGGCTACACCTTC	CASSFDRGRYGYTF
TRBV15	few	TRBJ1-2	.	TGTGCCACCAGCTCCCACGAGTTGACAGTCCGGATGGGGTATGGCTACACCTTC	CATSSHELTVRMGYGYTF
TRBV10-3	.	TRBJ2-3	.	TGTGCCATTAAAGAGGGACGCAGTTTCACAGATACGCAGTATTTT	CAIKEGRSFTDTQYF
TRBV4-1	many	TRBJ2-7	TRBD1	TGCGCCAGCAGCCAGGTGTGGGCACAGGGGAACTACGAGCAGTACTTC	CASSQVWAQGNYEQYF
TRBV28	.	TRBJ1-4	.	TGTGCCAGCAGTTTGGTCGGGCAGACTAATGAAAAACTGTTTTTT	CASSLVGQTNEKLFF
TRBV30	once	TRBJ2-1	TRBD1	TGTGCCTGGAGTGTACGTTTGGGGACAGGACACAGGGATGAGCAGTTCTTC	CAWSVRLGTGHRDEQFF
TRBV7-9	few	TRBJ1-4	.	TGTGCCAGCACCCGGCCAACTAATGAAAAACTGTTTTTT	CASTRPTNEKLFF
TRBV6-6	many	TRBJ2-6	TRBD2	TGTGCCAGCAGCGGGGAGGGAGCTGGGGCCAACGTCCTGACTTTC	CASSGEGAGANVLTF
TRBV5-6	.	TRBJ2-7	TRBD2	TGTGCCAGCCAGAGCGGGGCGCTACCCTACGGGCAGTACTTC	CASQSGALPYGQYF
TRBV5-1	many	TRBJ2-2	.	TGCGCCAGCAGCTTTACCCAAGTGACCTCTAGGGAGCTGTTTTTT	CASSFTQVTSRELFF
TRBV20-1	.	TRBJ1-2	.	TGCAGTGCTAGACCTAGGGGTGTCAGCGCTAACTATGGCTACACCTTC	CSARPRGVSANYGYTF